This T cell receptor (beta chain) was recorded in a study of cytomegalovirus exposure and HLA in healthy donors. CDR3 length: 15 amino acids. Germline CDR1 reads MNHNY; CDR2 reads SVGAGI (reference sequence). Trimming pared 9 bases from V and 5 bases from J, leaving 22 bases between. Turning to this clone: In the same sample, other DNA sequences code for this CDR3.

It was with 60 Vbeta and 13 Jbeta primers that the PCR ran. Profiling relied on immunoSEQ multiplex PCR, and the TCRdb table lists in-frame clones only, not all of them. The table lists around 140,000 clones, 60% to 80% of them singletons. The receptor was derived from a man aged 40-49 years in good health and CMV-seronegative. Sequenced sample: PBMCs. The chain couples TRBV6-6 to TRBJ2-5, with D maybe TRBD1 (6 bases). CDR3 protein: CASRYGQKWGETQYF. CDR3 nucleotide sequence: TGTGCCAGTAGATATGGACAGAAATGGGGCGAGACCCAGTACTTC.